This TCR beta chain was sequenced for a study of blood T cell repertoires in COVID-19. Method: immunoSEQ multiplex PCR; TCRdb's copy keeps in-frame clones and lacks some. The sample consists of approximately 250,000 clones, about 91% of them appearing once. The CDR3 is made up of 18 amino acids. Germline values: CDR1 LGHDT, CDR2 YNNKEL (reference sequence). V shed 0 bases, J shed 8 bases, and the junction held 13 bases outside the gene matches. V is TRBV3-1 (or the pseudogene TRBV3-2) and J is TRBJ1-4, with 9 bases that match TRBD1. The clonotype comes from a woman aged 40 to 55 with acute COVID-19. The sequencing input was PBMCs or T cells enriched from blood (not recorded which). CDR3 region: CASSQDMRLGTGREKLFF. Written as DNA, the CDR3 is TGTGCCAGCAGCCAAGATATGAGGCTCGGGACAGGGCGGGAAAAACTGTTTTTT.